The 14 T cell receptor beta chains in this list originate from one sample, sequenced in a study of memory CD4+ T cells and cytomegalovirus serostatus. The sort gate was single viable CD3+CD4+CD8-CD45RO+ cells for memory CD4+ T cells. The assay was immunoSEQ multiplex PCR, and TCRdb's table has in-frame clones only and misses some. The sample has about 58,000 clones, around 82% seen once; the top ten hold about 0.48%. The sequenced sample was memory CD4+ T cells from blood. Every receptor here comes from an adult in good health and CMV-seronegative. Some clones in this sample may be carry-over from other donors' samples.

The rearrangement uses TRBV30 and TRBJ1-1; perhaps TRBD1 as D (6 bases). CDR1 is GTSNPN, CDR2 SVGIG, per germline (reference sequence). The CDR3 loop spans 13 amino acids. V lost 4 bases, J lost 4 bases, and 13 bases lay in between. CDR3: CAWIPGGRTEAFF. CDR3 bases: TGTGCCTGGATTCCCGGGGGGCGCACTGAAGCTTTCTTT.

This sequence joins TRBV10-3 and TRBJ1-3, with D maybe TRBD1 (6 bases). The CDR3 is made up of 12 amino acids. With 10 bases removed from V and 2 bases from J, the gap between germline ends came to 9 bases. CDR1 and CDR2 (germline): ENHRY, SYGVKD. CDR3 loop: CATRTAGNTIYF. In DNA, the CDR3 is TGTGCCACCCGGACAGCTGGAAACACCATATATTTT.

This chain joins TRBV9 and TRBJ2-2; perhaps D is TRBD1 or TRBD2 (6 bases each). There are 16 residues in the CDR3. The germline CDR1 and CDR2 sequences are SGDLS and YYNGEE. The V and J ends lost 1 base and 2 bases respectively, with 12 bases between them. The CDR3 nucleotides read TGTGCCAGCAGCGTAAGGGGGGATGGCAACACCGGGGAGCTGTTTTTT. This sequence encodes CASSVRGDGNTGELFF.

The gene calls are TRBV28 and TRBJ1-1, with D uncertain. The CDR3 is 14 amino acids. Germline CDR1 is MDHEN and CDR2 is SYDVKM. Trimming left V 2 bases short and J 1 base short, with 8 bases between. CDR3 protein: CASSLRHKNTEAFF. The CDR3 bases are TGTGCCAGCAGTTTACGTCATAAGAACACTGAAGCTTTCTTT.

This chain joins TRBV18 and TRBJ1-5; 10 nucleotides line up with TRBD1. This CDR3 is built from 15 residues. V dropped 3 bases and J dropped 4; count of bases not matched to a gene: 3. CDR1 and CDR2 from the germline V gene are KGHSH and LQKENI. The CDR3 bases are TGTGCCAGCTCACCCGGGACAGGGGTTAATCAGCCCCAGCATTTT. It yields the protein CASSPGTGVNQPQHF.

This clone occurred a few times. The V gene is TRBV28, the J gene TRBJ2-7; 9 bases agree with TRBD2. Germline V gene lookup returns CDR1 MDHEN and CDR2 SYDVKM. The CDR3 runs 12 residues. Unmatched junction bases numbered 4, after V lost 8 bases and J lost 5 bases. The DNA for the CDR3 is TGTGCCAGCCTAGCGGGAACGCACGAGCAGTACTTC. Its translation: CASLAGTHEQYF.

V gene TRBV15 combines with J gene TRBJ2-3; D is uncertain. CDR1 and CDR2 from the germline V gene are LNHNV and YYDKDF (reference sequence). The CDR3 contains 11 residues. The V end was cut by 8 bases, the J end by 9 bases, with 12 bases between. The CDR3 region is CATGNMITQYF. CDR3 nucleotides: TGTGCCACCGGAAACATGATAACGCAGTATTTT.

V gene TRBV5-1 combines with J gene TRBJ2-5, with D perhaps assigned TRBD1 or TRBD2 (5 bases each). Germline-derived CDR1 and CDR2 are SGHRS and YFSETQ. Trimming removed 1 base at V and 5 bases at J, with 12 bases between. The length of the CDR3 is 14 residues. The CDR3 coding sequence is TGCGCCAGCAGCTTGCCTGGGGGACCTGAGACCCAGTACTTC. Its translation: CASSLPGGPETQYF.

CDR3 region: CASSLHAQGNQPQHF. The CDR3 coding sequence is TGTGCCAGCTCACTTCACGCACAGGGGAATCAGCCCCAGCATTTT. The chain links TRBV18 to TRBJ1-5, with 7 bases lining up with TRBD1. Germline V lookup: CDR1 KGHSH, CDR2 LQKENI. The CDR3 spans 15 residues. V lost 4 bases, J lost 4 bases, and 7 bases stayed unmatched.

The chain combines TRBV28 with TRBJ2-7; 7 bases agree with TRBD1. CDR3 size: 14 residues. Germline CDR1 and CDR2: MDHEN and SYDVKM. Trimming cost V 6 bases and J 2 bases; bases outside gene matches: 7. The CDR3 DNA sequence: TGTGCCAGCAGCACAGGGACAGTCACCTACGAGCAGTACTTC. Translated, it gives CASSTGTVTYEQYF. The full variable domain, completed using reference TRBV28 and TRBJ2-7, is DVKVTQSSRYLVKRTGEKVFLECVQDMDHENMFWYRQDPGLGLRLIYFSYDVKMKEKGDIPEGYSVSREKKERFSLILESASTNQTSMYLCASSTGTVTYEQYFGPGTRLTVT.

CDR3 sequence (DNA): TGCGCCAGCAGGGAGATGGGGAGAGCCCGAGGGACAGATACGCAGTATTTT. This encodes CASREMGRARGTDTQYF. V is TRBV5-1 and J is TRBJ2-3; the D gene is possibly TRBD2 (5 bases). Between the trimmed V and J ends, which lost 5 bases and 3 bases, there was a span of 22 bases. The CDR3 totals 17 residues. Germline CDR1 reads SGHRS; CDR2 reads YFSETQ.

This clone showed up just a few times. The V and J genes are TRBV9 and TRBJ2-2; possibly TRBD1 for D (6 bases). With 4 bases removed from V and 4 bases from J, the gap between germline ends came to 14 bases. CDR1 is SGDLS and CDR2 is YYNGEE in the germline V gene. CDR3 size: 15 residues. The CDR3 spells CASSSQGGTTGELFF. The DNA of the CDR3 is TGTGCCAGCAGCTCCCAAGGGGGTACCACCGGGGAGCTGTTTTTT.

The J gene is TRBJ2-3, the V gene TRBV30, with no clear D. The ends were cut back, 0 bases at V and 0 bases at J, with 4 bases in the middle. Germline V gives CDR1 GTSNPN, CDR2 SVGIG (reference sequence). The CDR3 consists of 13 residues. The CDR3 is CAWSVGSTDTQYF. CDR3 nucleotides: TGTGCCTGGAGTGTGGGGAGCACAGATACGCAGTATTTT.

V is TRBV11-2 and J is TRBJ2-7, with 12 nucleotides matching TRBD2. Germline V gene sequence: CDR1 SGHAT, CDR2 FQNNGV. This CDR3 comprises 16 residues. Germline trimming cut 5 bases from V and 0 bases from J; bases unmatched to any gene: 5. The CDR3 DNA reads TGTGCCAGCAGCCCCCAGACTAGCGGGAGCTCCTACGAGCAGTACTTC. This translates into CASSPQTSGSSYEQYF.